The 10 T cell receptor beta chains below all came from one sample that was sequenced in a study of OX40 agonist ivuxolimab in advanced cancers. The protocol was immunoSEQ multiplex PCR, while the TCRdb copy is restricted to in-frame clones and leaves out a portion. The sample records tens of thousands of clones, 88% being singletons. Here the sequenced sample was CD4+ or CD8+ T cells sorted from blood, taken in a trial of the OX40 agonist ivuxolimab. The source is an adult with an advanced solid tumor such as melanoma, head and neck, liver or kidney cancer.

J is TRBJ2-2 and V is TRBV10-1; D possibly matches TRBD1 or TRBD2 (5 bases each). Germline CDR1 reads WNHNN; CDR2 reads SYGVQD (reference sequence). The CDR3 contains 11 residues. V lost 9 bases to trimming and J lost 4 bases, with 6 bases between them. As DNA, the CDR3 is TGCGCCAGTGGGGGCACCGGGGAGCTGTTTTTT. It translates to CASGGTGELFF.

DNA of the CDR3: TGTGCCAGCTCACCAGGGGTTCCCTACGAGCAGTACTTC. It translates to CASSPGVPYEQYF. J is TRBJ2-7 and V is TRBV18, with D hard to call. V was clipped by 2 bases and J by 2 bases, with 7 bases between them. Germline CDR1 is KGHSH and CDR2 is LQKENI. The CDR3 consists of 13 residues. Complete variable domain (other parts from reference TRBV18 and TRBJ2-7): NAGVMQNPRHLVRRRGQEARLRCSPMKGHSHVYWYRQLPEEGLKFMVYLQKENIIDESGMPKERFSAEFPKEGPSILRIQQVVRGDSAAYFCASSPGVPYEQYFGPGTRLTVT.

The chain joins TRBV7-8 to TRBJ2-1; 10 positions agree with TRBD1. Per the germline V gene, CDR1 is SGHVS and CDR2 is FQNEAQ. The CDR3 runs 16 residues. V lost 4 bases, J lost 4 bases, and 7 bases stayed unmatched. The CDR3 is CASSWAGTGVYNEQFF. The CDR3, as DNA: TGTGCCAGCAGCTGGGCCGGGACAGGGGTGTACAATGAGCAGTTCTTC. The full variable domain, completed using reference TRBV7-8 and TRBJ2-1, is GAGVSQSPRYKVAKRGQDVALRCDPISGHVSLFWYQQALGQGPEFLTYFQNEAQLDKSGLPSDRFFAERPEGSVSTLKIQRTQQEDSAVYLCASSWAGTGVYNEQFFGPGTRLTVL.

The V and J genes are TRBV19 and TRBJ2-2; D is perhaps TRBD2 (5 bases). Germline CDR1 LNHDA, CDR2 SQIVND (reference sequence). This CDR3 is 15 amino acids long. V was clipped by 6 bases and J by 7 bases, with 18 bases between them. The CDR3 DNA reads as TGTGCCAGTAGAAGAAGGCCCGGGGTGCACGGGGAGCTGTTTTTT. Its protein product is CASRRRPGVHGELFF.

V usage is TRBV9 and J usage is TRBJ2-7, with 11 bases matching TRBD1. After removal of 4 bases from V and 0 bases from J, the junction contained 3 bases not matched to a gene. This CDR3 contains 15 residues. CDR1 and CDR2 from the germline V gene are SGDLS and YYNGEE. The CDR3 DNA sequence: TGTGCCAGCAGCCCGGGACAGGGGGGCTCCTACGAGCAGTACTTC. This encodes CASSPGQGGSYEQYF.

DNA for the CDR3: TGTGCCAGCAGTCGGCAGGGGGTTTGGGAAAAACTGTTTTTT. Its protein product is CASSRQGVWEKLFF. The genes are TRBV27 and TRBJ1-4; 7 bases fit TRBD1. CDR3 length equals 14 residues. V was pared by 5 bases and J by 8 bases, with 8 bases of the junction left unmatched. Germline V gene data show CDR1 as MNHEY and CDR2 as SMNVEV (reference sequence).

The chain couples TRBV19 to TRBJ2-7; D uncertain. This CDR3 has 14 residues. The germline CDR1 and CDR2 sequences are LNHDA and SQIVND (reference sequence). V lost 6 bases and J lost 2, with 14 bases in between. CDR3 sequence (DNA): TGTGCCAGTAGCAACCGGGCCTCACCCTACGAGCAGTACTTC. As protein: CASSNRASPYEQYF.

V is TRBV5-1 and J is TRBJ1-4; D is undetermined. The V gene's germline CDR1 is SGHRS and CDR2 YFSETQ. Trimming stripped 0 bases from V and 3 bases from J, with 15 bases between. CDR3 length: 17 residues. CDR3 amino acids: CASSLADGSGANEKLFF. DNA of the CDR3: TGCGCCAGCAGCTTGGCGGACGGCTCGGGCGCTAATGAAAAACTGTTTTTT.

A single count supports this clone. The rearrangement links TRBV29-1 to TRBJ2-3, with a weak D call TRBD2 (5 bases). Trimming removed 7 bases at V and 2 bases at J, with 13 bases between. Germline CDR1 SQVTM, CDR2 ANQGSEA. The CDR3 contains 13 residues. In nucleotides, the CDR3 is TGCAGCGGGGAGACGGGAAACACAGATACGCAGTATTTT. Encoded protein: CSGETGNTDTQYF.

The rearrangement joins TRBV28 to TRBJ2-1; TRBD2 aligns across 10 bases. Germline values: CDR1 MDHEN, CDR2 SYDVKM. The CDR3 runs 12 residues. Losses at the gene ends were 6 bases for V and 13 bases for J; bases not matched to a gene: 6. CDR3 region: CASSLQRGGQFF. Written as DNA, the CDR3 is TGTGCCAGCAGCCTTCAGCGGGGGGGCCAGTTCTTC.